This entry features one T cell receptor (beta chain) sequence. Its antigen specificity is not known. Nothing much larger sits one base from this clone, and base qualities are not available. CDR1 GTSNPN and CDR2 SVGIG were looked up in the germline V gene (reference sequence). The CDR3, from cysteine to phenylalanine, totals 14 residues. Here the CDR3 DNA is all that survives: 42 bases in frame from base 1. Deletion took 1 base off V and 4 bases off J, with a span of 13 bases between the germline ends. The data are from a study of shared clonotypes between healthy human individuals (dated by TCRdb to the early 2020s). As for the study more broadly: The cohort comprised a couple of women and three men aged 18 to 49 years. To estimate repertoire size and how much clonotype sharing occurs between individuals, the study deeply sequenced the blood TCR repertoires of five healthy adults. Between about 0.8 and 9.5 billion PBMCs per donor were obtained by leukapheresis. Different laboratories and diverse techniques were used to prepare libraries and sequence TCR repertoires, to increase sequencing depth and limit assay-specific biases. For each donor, three plates each were used for CD4 naive and CD4 memory, two plates were used for CD8 naive, and one plate was used for CD8 memory. Study-wide findings and limitations: Compared with non-shared clonotypes, the clonotypes found in all four sorted-subset donors had higher generation probabilities. Pairwise subsampling indicated that sequencing depth was expected to affect the degree of clonotype sharing among donors. Across a few donors, about 4.5% of naive CD4, 3% to 3.5% of naive CD8, approximately 2.5% of memory CD4, and under 0.45% of memory CD8 clonotypes were shared. Because the study included only a small number of donors, the genetic and exposure-history diversity represented was limited. Sampling was limited to blood, and TCR repertoires in tissue likely differ from TCR repertoires in blood. Even with the large sequencing depth, rarefaction of the sorted-subset datasets indicated that sequencing was incomplete. Estimated clonotype richness was generally larger for naive than for memory subsets.

Using the deep immunoSEQ assay, TCR CDR3 regions were amplified from genomic DNA by multiplex PCR. For each cell subset, the extracted genomic DNA was distributed evenly across all wells of several immunoSEQ 96-well plates, and each plate served as one replicate. For sorted subsets, about 200 ng genomic DNA, equal to about 30,000 T cell genomes, was loaded into each replicate PCR. The purified libraries were quantified using a Qubit 3.0 fluorometer, sized with a Bioanalyzer 2100, and then quantified again using the KAPA Library Quantification kit. A separate single-read 150-cycle Illumina NextSeq 550 flow cell was used to sequence each immunoSEQ 96-well plate. The authors' pipeline ran thus. Because only junctional sequences without quality scores were contained in the immunoSEQ output, filtering matching that applied to full-length reads could not be performed. To assign V/J genes and CDR3, sequences were annotated against IMGT germline references using PyIR, a Python wrapper for IgBLAST v1.9. Reads were removed for weak V/J assignments (E-value above 1e-6), missing CDR3, stop codons, out-of-frame junctions, or ambiguous translated residues. V3J clonotypes were defined as sequences sharing an identical inferred V gene, J gene, and CDR3 amino acid sequence. The percentage overlap between two repertoires was calculated by dividing the number of shared unique clonotypes by the size of the smaller repertoire. Repertoire richness was assessed with RTK rarefaction, the Chao1 estimator, and Recon v2.1 estimates of unobserved clonotypes. OLGA was used to compute generation probabilities for all TCRbeta clonotypes that the gDNA method yielded from a handful of donors. TCRdb carries this immuneACCESS record with in-frame sequences only. Its versions omit some clonotypes, under half of them owing to an unresolved V gene in the studies checked, with the rest unexplained. Clonal size and the V and J genes are those of that table, whereas D and trimming came from the DNA. The sample records millions of clones, more than 90% of which are singletons. The top ten clones comprise roughly 0.15% of the sample.

Healthy HIV-negative adults with no recently reported acute infections or vaccinations were included as donors. All donors were Caucasian adults living in Nashville, Tennessee, USA. CD4+ T cells were enriched by magnetic negative selection, after which naive cells were positively selected on CD45RA and the negative fraction was taken as the memory subset. Blood was collected by leukapheresis, and PBMCs were isolated by Ficoll-Histopaque density gradient centrifugation and then cryopreserved in liquid nitrogen vapor phase. Analytical flow cytometry was used to check the purity and quantity of each magnetically sorted T cell population. Genomic DNA was isolated from each sorted fraction and quantified by UV absorbance on a Nanodrop 2000c.

This chain joins TRBV30 to TRBJ1-2; the D gene is perhaps TRBD1, from 6 matching bases. The source is a man aged 18-30 years in good health. Sequenced: naive CD4+ T cells sorted from blood. The label giving this sample's cell subset or site can be read as: CD45RA+ positively selected. CDR3 protein: CAWSGGGGGYGYTF. The nucleotides are TGTGCCTGGAGTGGAGGGGGAGGCGGCTATGGCTACACCTTC.